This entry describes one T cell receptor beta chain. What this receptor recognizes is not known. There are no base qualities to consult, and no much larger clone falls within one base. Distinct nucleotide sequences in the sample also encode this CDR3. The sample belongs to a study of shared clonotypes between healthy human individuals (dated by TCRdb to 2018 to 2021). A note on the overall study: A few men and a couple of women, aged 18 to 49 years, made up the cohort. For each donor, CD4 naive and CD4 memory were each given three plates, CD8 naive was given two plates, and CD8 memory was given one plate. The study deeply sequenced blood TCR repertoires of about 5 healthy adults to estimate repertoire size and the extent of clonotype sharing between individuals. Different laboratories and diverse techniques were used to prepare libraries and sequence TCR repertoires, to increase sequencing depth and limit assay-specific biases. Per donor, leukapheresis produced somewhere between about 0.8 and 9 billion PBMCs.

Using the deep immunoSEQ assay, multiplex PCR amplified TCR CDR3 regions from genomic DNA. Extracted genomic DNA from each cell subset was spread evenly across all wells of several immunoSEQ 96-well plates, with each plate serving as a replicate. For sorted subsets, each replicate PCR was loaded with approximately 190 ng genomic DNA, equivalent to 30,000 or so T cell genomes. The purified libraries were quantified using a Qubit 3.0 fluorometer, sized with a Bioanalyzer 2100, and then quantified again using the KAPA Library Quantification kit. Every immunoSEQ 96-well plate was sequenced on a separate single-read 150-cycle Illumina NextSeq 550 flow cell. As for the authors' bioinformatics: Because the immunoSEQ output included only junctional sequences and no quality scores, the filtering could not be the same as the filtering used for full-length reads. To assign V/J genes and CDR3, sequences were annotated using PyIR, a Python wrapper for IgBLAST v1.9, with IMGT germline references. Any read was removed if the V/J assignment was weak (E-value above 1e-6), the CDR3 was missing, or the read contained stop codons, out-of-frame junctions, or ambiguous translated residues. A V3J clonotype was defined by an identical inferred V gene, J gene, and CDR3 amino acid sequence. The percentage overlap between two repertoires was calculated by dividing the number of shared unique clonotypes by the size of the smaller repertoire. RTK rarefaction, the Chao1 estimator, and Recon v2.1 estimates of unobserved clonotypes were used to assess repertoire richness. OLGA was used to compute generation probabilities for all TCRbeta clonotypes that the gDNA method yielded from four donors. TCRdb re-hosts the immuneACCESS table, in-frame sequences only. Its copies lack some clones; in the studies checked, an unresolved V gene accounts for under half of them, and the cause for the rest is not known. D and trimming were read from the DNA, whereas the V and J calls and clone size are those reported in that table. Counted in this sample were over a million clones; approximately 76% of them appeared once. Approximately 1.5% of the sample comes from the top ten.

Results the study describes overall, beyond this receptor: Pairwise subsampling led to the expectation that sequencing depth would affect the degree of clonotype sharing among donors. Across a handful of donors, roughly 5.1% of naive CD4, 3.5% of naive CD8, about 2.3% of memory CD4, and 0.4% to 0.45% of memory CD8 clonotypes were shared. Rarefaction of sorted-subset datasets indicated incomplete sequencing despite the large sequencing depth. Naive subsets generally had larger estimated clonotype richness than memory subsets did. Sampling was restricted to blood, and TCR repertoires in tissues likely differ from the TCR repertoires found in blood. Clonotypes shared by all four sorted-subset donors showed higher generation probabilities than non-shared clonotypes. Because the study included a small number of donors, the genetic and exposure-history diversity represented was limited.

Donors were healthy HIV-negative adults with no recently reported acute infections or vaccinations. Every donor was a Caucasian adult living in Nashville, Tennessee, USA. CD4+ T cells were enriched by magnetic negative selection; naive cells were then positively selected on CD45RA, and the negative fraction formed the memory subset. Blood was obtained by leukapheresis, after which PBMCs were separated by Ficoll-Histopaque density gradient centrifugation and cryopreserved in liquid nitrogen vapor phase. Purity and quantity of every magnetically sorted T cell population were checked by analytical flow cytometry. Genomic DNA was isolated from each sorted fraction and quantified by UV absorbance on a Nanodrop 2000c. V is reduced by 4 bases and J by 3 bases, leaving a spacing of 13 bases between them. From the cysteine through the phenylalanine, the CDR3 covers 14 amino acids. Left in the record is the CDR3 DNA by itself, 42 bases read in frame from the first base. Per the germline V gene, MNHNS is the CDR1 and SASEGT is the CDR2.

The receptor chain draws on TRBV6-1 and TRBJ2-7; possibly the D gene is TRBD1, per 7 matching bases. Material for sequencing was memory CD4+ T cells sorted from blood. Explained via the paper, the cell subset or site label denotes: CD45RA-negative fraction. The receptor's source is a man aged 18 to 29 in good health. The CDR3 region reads CASSGGDRHYEQYF. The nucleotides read TGTGCCAGCAGTGGGGGGGACAGACACTACGAGCAGTACTTC.